This T cell receptor (beta chain) is from a study of blood T cells in healthy people across ages. The second PCR ran roughly 7 to 12 cycles with a sample-barcoded 5' primer and J-beta primers. Researchers report that a template-switch adaptor with 12 random nucleotides tagged each cDNA molecule. TCRdb fed the 5' RACE reads into MiXCR, producing one record per CDR3 protein. The sample contains 1.5 million to 2 million distinct CDR3 sequences, roughly 30% of which appear only once. This sequence was found in a woman between 25 and 40 years old in good health. Sequencing used blood.

The chain's CDR3 is CATSRDILAGTAYNEQFF. CDR3 DNA sequence: TGTGCCACCAGCAGAGATATCTTAGCGGGAACCGCCTACAATGAGCAGTTCTTC. The gene calls are TRBV15 and TRBJ2-1; 8 bases are shared with TRBD2. The V gene's germline CDR1 is LNHNV and CDR2 YYDKDF (reference sequence). V was clipped by 0 bases and J by 2 bases; unmatched bases: 9. The CDR3 is 18 residues long.